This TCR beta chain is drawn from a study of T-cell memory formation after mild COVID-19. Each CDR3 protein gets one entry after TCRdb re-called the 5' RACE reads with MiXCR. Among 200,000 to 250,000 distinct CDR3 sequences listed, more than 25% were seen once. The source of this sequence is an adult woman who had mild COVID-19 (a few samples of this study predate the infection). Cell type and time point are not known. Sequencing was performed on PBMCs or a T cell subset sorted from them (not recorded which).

This CDR3 is CAWSAGVRGYEQYF. In DNA, the CDR3 is TGTGCCTGGAGTGCCGGGGTTCGCGGGTACGAGCAGTACTTC. This chain joins TRBV30 and TRBJ2-7; tentatively, D is TRBD2 (5 bases). With 1 base removed from V and 4 bases from J, the gap between germline ends came to 14 bases. Germline V lookup: CDR1 GTSNPN, CDR2 SVGIG (reference sequence). This CDR3 region has 14 residues.